A selection of T cell receptor beta chains follows, all from one sample in a study of blood T cells in healthy people across ages. In TCRdb, the 5' RACE reads were re-called with MiXCR into one record per CDR3 protein. The data show nearly 1 million distinct CDR3 sequences, with roughly half seen just once and about 21% held by the top ten. The sequencing input was blood. The receptors were sampled from an older woman in good health. Each CDR3 is given with its conserved first and last residue. A D gene is named only where the DNA matches it firmly. Part of the rows lack a size; the others show once, few, many or a class for expanded clones.

>TRBJ2-6|TRBD1|few|TRBV6-1
TGTGCCAGCAGTACCTGGACAGGGAAGGCTGGGGCCAACGTCCTGACTTTC
CASSTWTGKAGANVLTF
>TRBJ2-7|TRBD1|few|TRBV20-1
TGCAGTGCTAGAGCCCTCCGGGACAGGTACTACGAGCAGTACTTC
CSARALRDRYYEQYF
>TRBJ2-3|-|few|TRBV10-1
TGCGCCAGCAGTGAGTACGCGGCTGATACGCAGTATTTT
CASSEYAADTQYF
>TRBJ2-3|-|-|TRBV2
TGTGCCAGCAGGGTCACCCTCACAGATACGCAGTATTTT
CASRVTLTDTQYF
>TRBJ2-7|-|few|TRBV5-6
TGTGCCAGCAGCAGGGGACAACGCAACGAGCAGTACTTC
CASSRGQRNEQYF
>TRBJ2-1|TRBD2|-|TRBV5-1
TGCGCCAGCAGCTTGGCTAGCGGGGGTTTTTTATACAATGAGCAGTTCTTC
CASSLASGGFLYNEQFF
>TRBJ2-3|TRBD2|-|TRBV6-4
TGTGCCAGCAGTGACGATGCGGCTAGCGGAGATACGCAGTATTTT
CASSDDAASGDTQYF
>TRBJ2-3|-|-|TRBV14
TGTGCCAGCAGTACGTCTGGGGAGGGCACAGATACGCAGTATTTT
CASSTSGEGTDTQYF
>TRBJ2-1|TRBD2|many|TRBV5-1
TGCGCCAGCAGCGGACTAGCGGTCAATGAGCAGTTCTTC
CASSGLAVNEQFF
>TRBJ1-5|-|-|TRBV4-2
TGTGCCAGCAGCGACCTCTCAGGGAATCAGCCCCAGCATTTT
CASSDLSGNQPQHF
>TRBJ2-7|-|many|TRBV20-1
TGCAGTGCTACCAGCGAGCAGTACTTC
CSATSEQYF
>TRBJ2-7|TRBD1|few|TRBV6-5
TGTGCCAGCAGTACCGGACAGGGTCTCTACGAGCAGTACTTC
CASSTGQGLYEQYF
>TRBJ2-1|-|once|TRBV3-1
TGTGCCAGCAGCGCCAGGACAGTTTCAAATGGGCAGTTCTTC
CASSARTVSNGQFF
>TRBJ2-2|-|-|TRBV28
TGTGCCAGCAACCGCCTTCGGACAGATTACACCGGGGAGCTGTTTTTT
CASNRLRTDYTGELFF
>TRBJ2-3|TRBD2|-|TRBV20-1
TGCAGTTCTAGCGGGAGGTTACACACAGATACGCAGTATTTT
CSSSGRLHTDTQYF
>TRBJ2-7|-|few|TRBV6-1
TGTGCCAGCAGACAAGGAGCCAGCTCCTACGAGCAGTACTTC
CASRQGASSYEQYF
>TRBJ2-7|-|-|TRBV20-1
TGCAGTGCTAGCGAGGCTGGGTTTCAGGTCCAGTACTTC
CSASEAGFQVQYF
>TRBJ2-7|-|-|TRBV6-6
TGTGCCAGCAGTTACTCGCAAGGGTTGGACGAGCAGTACTTC
CASSYSQGLDEQYF
>TRBJ2-4|-|-|TRBV6-2/TRBV6-3
TGTGCCAGCAGTTATCTTACTAGATACATTCAGTACTTC
CASSYLTRYIQYF
>TRBJ2-1|-|-|TRBV24-1
TGTGCCACCAGTGAGGTGAGAGTGAGTGAGCAGTTCTTC
CATSEVRVSEQFF
>TRBJ2-7|-|-|TRBV27
TGTGCCAGCAGTAGAGGGGGTTTATACAATGAGCAGTACTTC
CASSRGGLYNEQYF
>TRBJ2-5|TRBD2|-|TRBV4-2
TGTGCCAGCAGCCAAGCCGGGACTAGCGCTCAAGAGGCCCAGTACTTC
CASSQAGTSAQEAQYF